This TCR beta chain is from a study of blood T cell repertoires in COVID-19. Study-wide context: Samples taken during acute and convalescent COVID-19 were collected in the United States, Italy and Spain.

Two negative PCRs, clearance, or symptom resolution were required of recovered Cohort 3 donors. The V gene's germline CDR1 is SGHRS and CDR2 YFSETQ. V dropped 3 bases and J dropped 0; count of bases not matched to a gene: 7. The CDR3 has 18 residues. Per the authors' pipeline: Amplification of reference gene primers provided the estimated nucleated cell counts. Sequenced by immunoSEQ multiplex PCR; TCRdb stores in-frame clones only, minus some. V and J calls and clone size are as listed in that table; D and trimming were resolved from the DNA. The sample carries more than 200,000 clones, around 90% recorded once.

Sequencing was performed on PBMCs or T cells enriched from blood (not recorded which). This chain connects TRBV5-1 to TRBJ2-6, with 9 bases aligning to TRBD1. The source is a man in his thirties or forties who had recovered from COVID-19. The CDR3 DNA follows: TGCGCCAGCAGCTCGCGGGACAGGGATATCTCTGGGGCCAACGTCCTGACTTTC. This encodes CASSSRDRDISGANVLTF.